What follows are 16 T cell receptor beta chains derived from one specimen sequenced in a study of T-cell reconstitution after alpha-beta-depleted transplantation in children. Unique molecular identifiers tagged the TCRbeta library. TCRdb reanalysed the PCR reads using MiXCR and keeps one entry per CDR3 protein. The sample shows just over 950,000 distinct CDR3 sequences, under 30% of them seen only once. Sequenced here: PBMCs, mostly from graft donor cells, sampled 360 days after TCRalphabeta/CD19-depleted stem cell transplant. The receptors shown here come from a boy younger than two who had a stem cell transplant for SCID, so the T cells may come from the graft donor.

This clonotype has just a few counts. This chain links TRBV20-1 with TRBJ2-1; D tentatively reads TRBD1 or TRBD2 (5 bases each). Looked up from germline, CDR1 is DFQATT and CDR2 is SNEGSKA (reference sequence). The germline V and J ends were trimmed by 4 bases and 0 bases, with 10 bases remaining between them. The CDR3 is 14 amino acids. The CDR3 sequence: CSAKGPRSYNEQFF. DNA for the CDR3: TGCAGTGCTAAGGGACCCCGCTCCTACAATGAGCAGTTCTTC.

The chain couples TRBV7-8 to TRBJ2-1; tentatively, D is TRBD1 (6 bases). The V and J ends lost 5 bases and 9 bases respectively, with 17 bases between them. Germline V gives CDR1 SGHVS, CDR2 FQNEAQ. CDR3 size: 14 residues. CDR3 sequence: CASSPLMGAGEQFF. The CDR3 coding sequence is TGTGCCAGCAGCCCCCTCATGGGGGCGGGTGAGCAGTTCTTC. Variable domain in full (rest from reference TRBV7-8 and TRBJ2-1): GAGVSQSPRYKVAKRGQDVALRCDPISGHVSLFWYQQALGQGPEFLTYFQNEAQLDKSGLPSDRFFAERPEGSVSTLKIQRTQQEDSAVYLCASSPLMGAGEQFFGPGTRLTVL.

This chain joins TRBV3-1 and TRBJ2-1; TRBD1 might be the D (6 bases). The length of the CDR3 is 16 residues. Germline CDR1 reads LGHDT; CDR2 reads YNNKEL (reference sequence). With 3 bases removed from V and 0 bases from J, the gap between germline ends came to 12 bases. CDR3 loop: CASSQQGSSSYNEQFF. In DNA, the CDR3 is TGTGCCAGCAGCCAGCAGGGGTCTAGCTCCTACAATGAGCAGTTCTTC.

This clonotype has only a few counts. The rearrangement links TRBV19 to TRBJ2-2; no definite D call. V lost 3 bases and J lost 5, with 10 bases in between. CDR3 size: 14 residues. In germline, CDR1 is LNHDA, CDR2 SQIVND (reference sequence). CDR3 nucleotide sequence: TGTGCCAGTAGTATCGAGAGGTGGACCGGGGAGCTGTTTTTT. Its translation: CASSIERWTGELFF.

This chain links TRBV5-1 with TRBJ2-3, with D possibly being TRBD1 (5 bases). The germline V and J ends were trimmed by 4 bases and 0 bases, with 12 bases remaining between them. The germline gives CDR1 SGHRS, CDR2 YFSETQ. This CDR3 is built from 15 residues. The DNA for the CDR3 is TGCGCCAGCAGCCTCCAGGACATTAGCACAGATACGCAGTATTTT. This translates into CASSLQDISTDTQYF.

This clonotype has only a few counts. This chain links TRBV5-1 with TRBJ2-7; D may be TRBD1 (5 bases). Germline V gene data show CDR1 as SGHRS and CDR2 as YFSETQ. This CDR3 has 15 amino acids. Trimming took off 1 base at V and 3 bases at J, with 14 bases between the two ends. Written as DNA, the CDR3 is TGCGCCAGCAGCTTGTTGACAGTGGGCGTCTACGAGCAGTACTTC. This translates into CASSLLTVGVYEQYF.

The rearrangement links TRBV7-2 to TRBJ2-5, with TRBD2 identical over 9 bases. The CDR3 runs to 14 residues. The germline V gene has CDR1 SGHTA and CDR2 FQGNSA. Losses at the gene ends were 4 bases for V and 4 bases for J; bases not matched to a gene: 4. Written as DNA, the CDR3 is TGTGCCAGCAGCTGGACTAGCGCAGTAGAGACCCAGTACTTC. This gives the protein CASSWTSAVETQYF.

The gene calls are TRBV20-1 and TRBJ2-3, with 8 nucleotides matching TRBD2. CDR1 is DFQATT and CDR2 is SNEGSKA in the germline V gene (reference sequence). The CDR3 is 15 amino acids. V lost 8 bases, J lost 2 bases, and 12 bases stayed unmatched. CDR3 DNA: TGCAGTTCCGGTCGGGGGACTAGGGTCACAGATACGCAGTATTTT. Its translation: CSSGRGTRVTDTQYF.

This clonotype appeared a few times. The J gene is TRBJ2-2, the V gene TRBV6-1; 9 bases agree with TRBD1. The V gene end was trimmed by 10 bases and the J gene end by 8 bases; junction bases not matched to a gene: 14. Germline values: CDR1 MNHNS, CDR2 SASEGT. This CDR3 comprises 15 residues. For the CDR3, the DNA is TGTGCCACCTGGATCCACAGGGGGCTGGGGGGGGAGCTGTTTTTT. Amino acid sequence: CATWIHRGLGGELFF.

The gene calls are TRBV20-1 and TRBJ2-1; TRBD2 agrees at 8 bases. Germline V gene data show CDR1 as DFQATT and CDR2 as SNEGSKA (reference sequence). The CDR3 is made up of 15 amino acids. With V trimmed by 6 bases and J by 1 base, 8 bases remained unmatched. The CDR3 nucleotides are TGCAGTGCAAAGACCCCTAGCGGGTCCTACAATGAGCAGTTCTTC. Amino acids: CSAKTPSGSYNEQFF.

This clonotype was found once. The J gene is TRBJ2-3, the V gene TRBV10-3; 7 nucleotides match TRBD2. Germline V gene sequence: CDR1 ENHRY, CDR2 SYGVKD. The CDR3 length is 14 residues. The junction had 7 bases not matched to a gene; V was cut back by 9 bases and J by 1 base. CDR3: CAMKRGGGTDTQYF. The CDR3 nucleotides read TGTGCCATGAAGCGGGGTGGGGGCACAGATACGCAGTATTTT.

This clonotype turned up a few times. The chain carries TRBV3-1 and TRBJ2-1; maybe TRBD2 (6 bases). Germline values: CDR1 LGHDT, CDR2 YNNKEL (reference sequence). The CDR3 length is 14 residues. Trimming removed 1 base at V and 5 bases at J, with 9 bases between. The CDR3, as DNA: TGTGCCAGCAGCCAAGGGCGGGGCCACAATGAGCAGTTCTTC. Encoded protein: CASSQGRGHNEQFF.

This clonotype was seen a handful of times. The J gene is TRBJ1-5, the V gene TRBV5-5; D is unclear. V was trimmed by 3 bases and J by 4 bases, leaving 5 bases between them. CDR3 size: 12 residues. CDR1 SGHKS and CDR2 YYEKEE come from the germline V gene (reference sequence). In DNA form, the CDR3 reads TGTGCCAGCAGCTCGCTTAATCAGCCCCAGCATTTT. Translated, it gives CASSSLNQPQHF.

The chain carries TRBV12-3 or TRBV12-4 and TRBJ1-5; weak D call: TRBD1 (6 bases). The germline V and J ends were trimmed by 3 bases and 3 bases, with 9 bases remaining between them. This CDR3 is 14 amino acids long. CDR3 sequence reads: CASSFHRDNQPQHF. In nucleotides, the CDR3 is TGTGCCAGCAGTTTCCACAGGGACAATCAGCCCCAGCATTTT.

The chain carries TRBV14 and TRBJ2-1; TRBD1 aligns across 10 bases. Germline V gene lookup returns CDR1 SGHDN and CDR2 FVKESK. V shed 3 bases, J shed 8 bases, and the junction held 7 bases outside the gene matches. The CDR3 sequence is 15 residues long. The CDR3 spells CASSHQGTGAHEQFF. The CDR3 DNA follows: TGTGCCAGCAGCCACCAAGGGACAGGGGCGCATGAGCAGTTCTTC.

This clonotype occurred a few times. The chain carries TRBV29-1 and TRBJ2-5; D gene ambiguous. The CDR3 covers 13 residues. Germline values: CDR1 SQVTM, CDR2 ANQGSEA. V lost 0 bases, J lost 4 bases, and 9 bases lay in between. The CDR3 sequence is CSVEDPVVETQYF. CDR3 DNA: TGCAGCGTTGAAGATCCAGTGGTAGAGACCCAGTACTTC.